The subject of this entry is one T cell receptor (beta chain). These data originate in a study of T cell responses to AZD1222 COVID-19 vaccine. There are 14 residues in the CDR3. The germline V gene encodes CDR1 MNHEY and CDR2 SVGAGI. Trimming stripped 6 bases from V and 0 bases from J, with 8 bases between. Repertoires were generated with immunoSEQ multiplex PCR, while TCRdb's copy carries only in-frame clones and drops some. The sample lists under 75,000 clones; 85% were seen once. The source is an adult in good health. The input for sequencing was peripheral blood, taken on day 0 of AZD1222 vaccination. The chain couples TRBV6-5 to TRBJ2-2, with no clear D. CDR3 residues: CASSIQTNTGELFF. In DNA form, the CDR3 reads TGTGCCAGCAGCATACAGACGAACACCGGGGAGCTGTTTTTT.